Listed here are 18 T cell receptor beta chains from one sample, sequenced in a study of T cell responses to AZD1222 COVID-19 vaccine. Clones were read by immunoSEQ multiplex PCR, and TCRdb kept only the in-frame ones, dropping some. The data show 85,000 to 130,000 clones, over 75% seen once. The sequences come from peripheral blood, collected on day 0 of AZD1222 vaccination. The receptors derive from an adult in good health.

V and J are TRBV7-6 and TRBJ2-3; 7 bases are a match to TRBD1. This CDR3 is 16 amino acids long. Germline CDR1 SGHVS, CDR2 FNYEAQ. After removal of 5 bases from V and 2 bases from J, the junction contained 10 bases not matched to a gene. CDR3 sequence: CASSPRPGQVTDTQYF. As DNA, the CDR3 is TGTGCCAGCAGCCCTCGGCCAGGACAGGTCACAGATACGCAGTATTTT.

The chain uses TRBV2 and TRBJ1-2, with D possibly being TRBD1 (6 bases). Trimming stripped 8 bases from V and 4 bases from J, with 11 bases between. The CDR3 sequence is 12 residues long. The germline V gene encodes CDR1 SNHLY and CDR2 FYNNEI. For the CDR3, the DNA is TGTGCCAGCCCCGGGGGCCTCTATGGCTACACCTTC. Amino acids: CASPGGLYGYTF.

The chain uses TRBV2 and TRBJ1-1, with 9 nucleotides matching TRBD1. The CDR3 has 14 amino acids. Per germline, CDR1 SNHLY and CDR2 FYNNEI. The trim removed 7 bases at V and 1 base at J, leaving 4 bases unmatched. The CDR3 sequence is CASTKDRGNTEAFF. The CDR3 coding sequence is TGTGCCAGCACCAAGGACAGGGGGAACACTGAAGCTTTCTTT.

This chain joins TRBV7-9 and TRBJ2-5, with D tentatively TRBD1 or TRBD2 (5 bases each). Looked up from germline, CDR1 is SEHNR and CDR2 is FQNEAQ (reference sequence). There are 11 residues in the CDR3. Trimming removed 4 bases from V and 10 bases from J, with 10 bases in between. The chain's CDR3 is CASSSTRGQYF. Here the CDR3 DNA reads TGTGCCAGCAGCTCGACGAGGGGCCAGTACTTC.

This rearrangement joins TRBV27 to TRBJ2-5; no definite D call. Trimming pared 6 bases from V and 1 base from J, leaving 12 bases between. The germline gives CDR1 MNHEY, CDR2 SMNVEV (reference sequence). CDR3 length: 14 amino acids. In DNA, the CDR3 is TGTGCCAGCAGAACGAGTTGGAGCCAAGAGACCCAGTACTTC. This gives the protein CASRTSWSQETQYF.

V gene TRBV7-9 combines with J gene TRBJ1-5; 10 bases match TRBD1. This CDR3 is 15 amino acids long. The V and J ends lost 6 bases and 1 base, in that order; junction bases with no gene match: 3. Germline lookup yields CDR1 SEHNR and CDR2 FQNEAQ (reference sequence). The CDR3 coding sequence is TGTGCCAGCAGTCGGACAGGGGGGAGCAATCAGCCCCAGCATTTT. It codes for CASSRTGGSNQPQHF.

The V and J genes are TRBV7-9 and TRBJ1-1; D ambiguous. Germline CDR1 reads SEHNR; CDR2 reads FQNEAQ (reference sequence). V dropped 4 bases and J dropped 1 base, with 7 bases sitting between them. This CDR3 comprises 13 residues. The CDR3 sequence is CASSWVENTEAFF. The CDR3 DNA reads TGTGCCAGCAGCTGGGTAGAGAACACTGAAGCTTTCTTT.

The chain has TRBV5-6 and TRBJ2-7; D tentatively fits TRBD1 or TRBD2 (7 bases each). The CDR3 covers 14 residues. Trimming left V 4 bases short and J 3 bases short, with 14 bases between. Germline V gene sequence: CDR1 SGHDT, CDR2 YYEEEE. The CDR3 DNA reads as TGTGCCAGCAGCCAGGGGGGGGCGCTCTACGAGCAGTACTTC. Translating it yields CASSQGGALYEQYF.

V usage is TRBV2 and J usage is TRBJ1-5; D remains unclear. The CDR3 sequence is 13 residues long. The germline V and J ends were trimmed by 6 bases and 0 bases, with 6 bases remaining between them. CDR1 and CDR2 from the germline V gene are SNHLY and FYNNEI. CDR3 sequence: CASRVYSNQPQHF. Here the CDR3 DNA reads TGTGCCAGCAGGGTTTATAGCAATCAGCCCCAGCATTTT.

This clone was seen once. J is TRBJ2-7 and V is TRBV5-1; TRBD1 matches 7 bases. The CDR3 is made up of 14 amino acids. Germline CDR1 reads SGHRS; CDR2 reads YFSETQ. V trimming: 5 bases; J trimming: 3 bases; junction bases outside the gene matches: 8. The CDR3 DNA reads as TGCGCCAGCAGGTCCCGGCAGGGGGTCTACGAGCAGTACTTC. Encoded protein: CASRSRQGVYEQYF.

The V gene is TRBV2, the J gene TRBJ1-1, with D perhaps TRBD1 (5 bases). The CDR3 sequence is 14 residues long. In germline, CDR1 is SNHLY, CDR2 FYNNEI. The ends were cut back, 5 bases at V and 8 bases at J, with 18 bases in the middle. The CDR3: CASSPPGGRREAFF. CDR3 sequence (DNA): TGTGCCAGCAGTCCCCCGGGGGGGAGGCGGGAAGCTTTCTTT.

The CDR3 sequence: CASSPIPQGEKLFF. The CDR3 DNA sequence: TGTGCCAGCTCACCAATCCCCCAGGGTGAAAAACTGTTTTTT. This chain links TRBV18 with TRBJ1-4, with D maybe TRBD1 (5 bases). The CDR3 contains 14 residues. Trimming removed 2 bases at V and 7 bases at J, with 11 bases between. In germline, CDR1 is KGHSH, CDR2 LQKENI.

This sequence joins TRBV18 and TRBJ2-5; TRBD1 is a possible D gene (6 bases). The V and J ends lost 3 bases and 4 bases respectively, with 15 bases between them. This CDR3 spans 15 amino acids. CDR1 and CDR2 from the germline V gene are KGHSH and LQKENI. CDR3 sequence (DNA): TGTGCCAGCTCACCGTCTGCAGGGGCCCCAGAGACCCAGTACTTC. Protein product: CASSPSAGAPETQYF.

The V and J genes are TRBV7-9 and TRBJ2-1; D tentatively reads TRBD1 or TRBD2 (6 bases each). Trimming removed 8 bases at V and 9 bases at J, with 20 bases between. From germline, CDR1 is SEHNR and CDR2 FQNEAQ (reference sequence). The CDR3 is 14 residues long. The CDR3 reads CASAYVSGASEQFF. In nucleotides, the CDR3 is TGTGCCAGCGCTTACGTATCGGGGGCTAGTGAGCAGTTCTTC.

This clone was recorded once. This chain uses TRBV9 with TRBJ1-2, with D possibly TRBD1 on 5 matching bases. This CDR3 spans 16 amino acids. The germline CDR1 and CDR2 sequences are SGDLS and YYNGEE. Trimming cost V 6 bases and J 0 bases, with 18 bases left between them. CDR3 residues: CASKAPSTDPNYGYTF. The DNA for the CDR3 is TGTGCCAGCAAAGCTCCCTCGACAGATCCTAACTATGGCTACACCTTC.

The chain carries TRBV18 and TRBJ2-1, with 7 nucleotides matching TRBD1. Losses at the gene ends were 1 base for V and 4 bases for J; bases not matched to a gene: 7. The CDR3 is made up of 16 amino acids. The germline V gene has CDR1 KGHSH and CDR2 LQKENI. The CDR3 sequence: CASSPQRTGSYNEQFF. DNA of the CDR3: TGTGCCAGCTCACCACAAAGGACAGGATCATACAATGAGCAGTTCTTC.

The CDR3 bases are TGTGCCAGCAGTTACCCAATGACTAGTTTGGAGACCCAGTACTTC. As protein: CASSYPMTSLETQYF. V gene TRBV6-5 combines with J gene TRBJ2-5; tentatively, D is TRBD2 (6 bases). The CDR3 runs to 15 residues. The germline V gene has CDR1 MNHEY and CDR2 SVGAGI. Trimming pared 2 bases from V and 5 bases from J, leaving 15 bases between.

This clone was detected once. The J gene is TRBJ1-1, the V gene TRBV7-8; 9 bases align to TRBD1. With 3 bases clipped from V and 13 bases from J, the junction kept 9 bases outside the gene matches. The CDR3 loop spans 13 amino acids. Looked up from germline, CDR1 is SGHVS and CDR2 is FQNEAQ. CDR3 amino acids: CASSLTTGGSCFF. The CDR3 DNA reads as TGTGCCAGCAGCTTGACGACAGGGGGAAGCTGTTTCTTT.